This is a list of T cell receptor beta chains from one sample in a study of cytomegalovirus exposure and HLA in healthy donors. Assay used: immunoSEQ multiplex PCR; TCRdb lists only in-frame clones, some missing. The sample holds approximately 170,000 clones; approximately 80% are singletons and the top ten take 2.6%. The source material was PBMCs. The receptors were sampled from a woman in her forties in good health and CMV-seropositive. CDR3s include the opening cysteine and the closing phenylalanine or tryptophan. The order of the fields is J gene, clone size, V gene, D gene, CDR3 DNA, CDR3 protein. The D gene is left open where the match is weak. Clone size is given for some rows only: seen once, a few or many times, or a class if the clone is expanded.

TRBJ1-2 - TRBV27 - TGTGCCAGCAGTTTAAACCGGCAGGCGACTAACTATGGCTACACCTTC CASSLNRQATNYGYTF
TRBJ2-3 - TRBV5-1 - TGCGCCAGCAGCCCCTCCCGTAGTAGCGGTAGCACAGATACGCAGTATTTT CASSPSRSSGSTDTQYF
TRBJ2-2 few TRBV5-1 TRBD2 TGCGCCAGCAGCTTCCAGCGGGGGTCGAACACCGGGGAGCTGTTTTTT CASSFQRGSNTGELFF
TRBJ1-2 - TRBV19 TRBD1 TGTGCCAGTAGAGGGACAGGGGGCCACTATGGCTACACCTTC CASRGTGGHYGYTF
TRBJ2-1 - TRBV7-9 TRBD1 TGTGCCAGCAGCTCAGGACAGGGTTACAATGAGCAGTTCTTC CASSSGQGYNEQFF
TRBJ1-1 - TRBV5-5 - TGTGCCAGCAGCTTCCCCAGGATGAACACTGAAGCTTTCTTT CASSFPRMNTEAFF
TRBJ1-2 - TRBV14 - TGTGCCAGCAGCCAAGAAGGGGCCGGACATTATGGCTACACCTTC CASSQEGAGHYGYTF
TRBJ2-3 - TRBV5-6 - TGTGCCAGCAGCTTGGTTGGCGGGGCGGTTGTACACGGTACGCAGTATTTT CASSLVGGAVVHGTQYF
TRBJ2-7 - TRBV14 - TGTGCCAGCAGCCAACTGGGCAGCTCCTACGAGCAGTACTTC CASSQLGSSYEQYF
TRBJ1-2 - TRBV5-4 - TGTGCCAGCAGCTTGGCCGGAAACAGGAACTATGGCTACACCTTC CASSLAGNRNYGYTF
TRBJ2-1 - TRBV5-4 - TGTGCCAGCACCCCAACGGCGGGCAATTACAATGAGCAGTTCTTC CASTPTAGNYNEQFF
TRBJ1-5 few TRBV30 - TGTGCCTGGGACAGCTCGGAGGGTCAGCCCCAGCATTTT CAWDSSEGQPQHF
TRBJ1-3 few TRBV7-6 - TGTGCCAGCAGCCCGACCCAAGGTGGGCAGGCCACACTAGGTTTT CASSPTQGGQATLGF
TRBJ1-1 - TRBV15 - TGTGCCACCAGCAAACAGTTAGACACTGAAGCTTTCTTT CATSKQLDTEAFF
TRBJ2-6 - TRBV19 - TGTGCCAGTAGGCAGGCCTCTGGGGCCAACGTCCTGACTTTC CASRQASGANVLTF
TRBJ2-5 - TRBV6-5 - TGTGCCAGCAGTTCGCACCCGCGAGAGACCCAGTACTTC CASSSHPRETQYF
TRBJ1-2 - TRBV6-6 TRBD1 TGTGCCAGCAGTCGGAAGCAGGGGGCTTATGGCTACACCTTC CASSRKQGAYGYTF
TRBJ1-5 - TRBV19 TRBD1 TGTGCCAGCGGGACAGCCCGGGGCAATCAGCCCCAGCATTTT CASGTARGNQPQHF
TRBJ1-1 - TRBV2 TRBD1 TGTGCCAGCAGTCGACAGGGGTTCGGGTACACTGAAGCTTTCTTT CASSRQGFGYTEAFF
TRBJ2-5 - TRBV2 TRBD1 TGTGCCAGCAATGGACAGGGGGCGACTGAAGAGACCCAGTACTTC CASNGQGATEETQYF
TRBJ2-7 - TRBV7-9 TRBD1 TGTGCCAGCAAGACAGGGGCGGAGTACGAGCAGTACTTC CASKTGAEYEQYF
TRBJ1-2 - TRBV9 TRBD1 TGTGCCAGCAGCGTTGGGACAGGAATGAACTATGGCTACACCTTC CASSVGTGMNYGYTF
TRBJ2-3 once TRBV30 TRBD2 TGTGCCTGGCGTCAGGCGGGGGGCCCGGCAGATACGCAGTATTTT CAWRQAGGPADTQYF
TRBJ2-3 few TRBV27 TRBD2 TGTGCCAGCAGCCCAGTTATAGGACTAGCGGGAGCCCCAGATACGCAGTATTTT CASSPVIGLAGAPDTQYF
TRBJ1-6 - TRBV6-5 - TGTGCCAGCAGTTCCAATAATTCACCCCTCCACTTT CASSSNNSPLHF
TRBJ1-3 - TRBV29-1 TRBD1 TGCAGCGCGACAGGGGAGTTATCTGGAAACACCATATATTTT CSATGELSGNTIYF
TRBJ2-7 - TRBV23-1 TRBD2 TGCGCCAGCAGTCAGCTGGGAGGGAGGAGAGTCGGCGAGCAGTACTTC CASSQLGGRRVGEQYF
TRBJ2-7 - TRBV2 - TGTGCCAGCAGACGGACCGGAGGTACCTACGAGCAGTACTTC CASRRTGGTYEQYF
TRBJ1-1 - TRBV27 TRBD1 TGTGCCAGCAGTTCCCCGACAGGGGTAAACACTGAAGCTTTCTTT CASSSPTGVNTEAFF
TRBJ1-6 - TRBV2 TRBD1 TGTGCCAGCAGTGATGACAGGGCCTATAATTCACCCCTCCACTTT CASSDDRAYNSPLHF
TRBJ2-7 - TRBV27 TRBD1 TGTGCCAGCGGACACAGGGGTCCCTACGAGCAGTACTTC CASGHRGPYEQYF
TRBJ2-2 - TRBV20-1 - TGCAGTGCTAGGCGGGGCGGGGAGCTGTTTTTT CSARRGGELFF
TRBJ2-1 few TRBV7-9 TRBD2 TGTGCCAGCAGCCATCTAGCGGGAGAGCAGTTCTTC CASSHLAGEQFF
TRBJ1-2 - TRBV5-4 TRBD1 TGTGCCAGCAGCTCCGGCGGCCAGGGGGCGAGTGGCTACACCTTC CASSSGGQGASGYTF
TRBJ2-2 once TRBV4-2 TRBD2 TGTGCCAGCAGCCTCAAACACTCCACTAGCGGGGCGAACACCGGGGAGCTGTTTTTT CASSLKHSTSGANTGELFF
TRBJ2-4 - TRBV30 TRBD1 TGTGCCTGGAGCCCGGTAGGGGGCGGATACATTCAGTACTTC CAWSPVGGGYIQYF
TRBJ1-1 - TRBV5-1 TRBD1 TGCGCCAGCCGTACCGGGACAGGGACCATGAACACTGAAGCTTTCTTT CASRTGTGTMNTEAFF
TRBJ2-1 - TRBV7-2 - TGTGCCAGCAGCTTATTCCGCAATGAGCAGTTCTTC CASSLFRNEQFF
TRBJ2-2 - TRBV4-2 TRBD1 TGTGCCAGCAGCCAATCCGGGACAGGGCGCACCGGGGAGCTGTTTTTT CASSQSGTGRTGELFF
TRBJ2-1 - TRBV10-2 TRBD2 TGCGCCAGCAGTGAGGCGCTAGCGGGGATCTACAATGAGCAGTTCTTC CASSEALAGIYNEQFF
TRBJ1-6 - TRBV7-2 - TGTGCCAGCAGCTTCGAACCGTCAGCACCCCTCCACTTT CASSFEPSAPLHF
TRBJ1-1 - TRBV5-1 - TGCGCCAGCAAGGAGCCGTCCGGGGGGCGGTTTTCTGAAGCTTTCTTT CASKEPSGGRFSEAFF
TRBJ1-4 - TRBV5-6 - TGTGCCAGCAGCTTGGTATCGGCGGGATCTAATGAAAAACTGTTTTTT CASSLVSAGSNEKLFF
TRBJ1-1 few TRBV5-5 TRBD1 TGTGCCAGCAGCTTCGGACAGGGGGCTGGAACTGAAGCTTTCTTT CASSFGQGAGTEAFF
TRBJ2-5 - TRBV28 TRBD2 TGTGCCAGCAGTCCCGCGGGGGGGCGGGAGACCCAGTACTTC CASSPAGGRETQYF
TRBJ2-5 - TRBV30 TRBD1 TGTGCCTGGAGCGATTCCGGGACAGGGGGAATGGGACAAGAGACCCAGTACTTC CAWSDSGTGGMGQETQYF
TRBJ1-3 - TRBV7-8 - TGTGCCAGCAGCTTACCAGGGACTGGAAACACCATATATTTT CASSLPGTGNTIYF
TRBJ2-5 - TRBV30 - TGTGCCTGGAGTGTACAAGGGGGAGTGGAGACCCAGTACTTC CAWSVQGGVETQYF
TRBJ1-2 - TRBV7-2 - TGTGCCAGCAGTTCCCCGACTGGTAACTATGGCTACACCTTC CASSSPTGNYGYTF
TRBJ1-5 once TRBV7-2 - TGTGCCAGCAGCTTAGTCGGGACACAGAATCAGCCCCAGCATTTT CASSLVGTQNQPQHF